The rows below give T cell receptor beta chains drawn from one sample of a study of blood T cell repertoires in COVID-19. Assay used: immunoSEQ multiplex PCR; TCRdb lists only in-frame clones, some missing. The sample records about 400,000 clones, roughly 90% being singletons. Specimen: PBMCs or T cells enriched from blood (not recorded which). The receptors stem from a woman in her forties with acute COVID-19. Both conserved end residues are part of each CDR3. Each record gives: clone size, J gene, V gene, CDR3 protein. A clone size is listed for some rows: how often the clone was seen (once, few, many), or a class if it is expanded.

size: NA
J: TRBJ1-5
V: TRBV19
CDR3: CASSRQLDQPQHF

size: NA
J: TRBJ1-2
V: TRBV25-1
CDR3: CASSDQGSSYTF

size: NA
J: TRBJ2-7
V: TRBV18
CDR3: CASSSAKGQGNEQYF

size: NA
J: TRBJ1-5
V: TRBV9
CDR3: CASSAGDSNQPQHF

size: NA
J: TRBJ2-3
V: TRBV19
CDR3: CASSLTSGASTDTQYF

size: NA
J: TRBJ1-5
V: TRBV27
CDR3: CASRIRGLSNQPQHF

size: NA
J: TRBJ2-7
V: TRBV6-5
CDR3: CASSYSSQGHGEQYF

size: NA
J: TRBJ2-7
V: TRBV7-8
CDR3: CASSLGRSYEQYF

size: NA
J: TRBJ2-5
V: TRBV20-1
CDR3: CSASLLAGQETQYF

size: NA
J: TRBJ1-1
V: TRBV20-1
CDR3: CSASMPGPGVSSAFF

size: NA
J: TRBJ1-2
V: TRBV4-1
CDR3: CASSQDHSYGYTF

size: NA
J: TRBJ1-3
V: TRBV6-5
CDR3: CASIGRLQSGNTIYF

size: NA
J: TRBJ2-7
V: TRBV4-1
CDR3: CASSLSGGYEQYF

size: NA
J: TRBJ1-2
V: TRBV3-1/TRBV3-2
CDR3: CASSQDGGTGGYGYTF

size: NA
J: TRBJ2-3
V: TRBV5-4
CDR3: CASSLAGPWATDTQYF

size: NA
J: TRBJ2-5
V: TRBV11-2
CDR3: CASSPRVAGGLFQETQYF

size: NA
J: TRBJ2-1
V: TRBV6-5
CDR3: CASSYGQADNEQFF

size: once
J: TRBJ1-5
V: TRBV5-1
CDR3: CASSLEGYSNQPQHF

size: NA
J: TRBJ1-1
V: TRBV11-2
CDR3: CASSFSARATEAFF

size: NA
J: TRBJ1-3
V: TRBV18
CDR3: CASSEDISGNTIYF

size: NA
J: TRBJ2-3
V: TRBV2
CDR3: CASSFELTDTQYF

size: NA
J: TRBJ2-1
V: TRBV12-5
CDR3: CASGPELTSGGVPYNEQFF

size: NA
J: TRBJ2-2
V: TRBV2
CDR3: CASSDIGDSVEHGELFF

size: NA
J: TRBJ1-6
V: TRBV5-3
CDR3: CARSRTGTGESPLHF

size: NA
J: TRBJ2-1
V: TRBV21-1
CDR3: CASSKVSAGGRFF

size: NA
J: TRBJ2-2
V: TRBV5-1
CDR3: CASSLGSGNTGELFF